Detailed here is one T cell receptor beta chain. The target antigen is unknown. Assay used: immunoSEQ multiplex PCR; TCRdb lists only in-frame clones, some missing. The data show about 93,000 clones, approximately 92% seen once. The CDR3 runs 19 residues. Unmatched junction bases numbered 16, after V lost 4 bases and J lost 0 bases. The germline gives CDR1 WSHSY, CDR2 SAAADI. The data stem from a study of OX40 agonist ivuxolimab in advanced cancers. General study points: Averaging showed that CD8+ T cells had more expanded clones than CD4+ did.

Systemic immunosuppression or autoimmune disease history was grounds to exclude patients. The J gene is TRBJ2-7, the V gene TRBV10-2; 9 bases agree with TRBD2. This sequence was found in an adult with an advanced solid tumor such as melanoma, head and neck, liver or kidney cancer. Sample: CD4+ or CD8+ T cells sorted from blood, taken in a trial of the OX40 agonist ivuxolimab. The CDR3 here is CASSGPLGLVAGDSYEQYF. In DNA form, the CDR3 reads TGCGCCAGCAGTGGGCCCCTCGGGTTGGTAGCGGGAGACTCCTACGAGCAGTACTTC.